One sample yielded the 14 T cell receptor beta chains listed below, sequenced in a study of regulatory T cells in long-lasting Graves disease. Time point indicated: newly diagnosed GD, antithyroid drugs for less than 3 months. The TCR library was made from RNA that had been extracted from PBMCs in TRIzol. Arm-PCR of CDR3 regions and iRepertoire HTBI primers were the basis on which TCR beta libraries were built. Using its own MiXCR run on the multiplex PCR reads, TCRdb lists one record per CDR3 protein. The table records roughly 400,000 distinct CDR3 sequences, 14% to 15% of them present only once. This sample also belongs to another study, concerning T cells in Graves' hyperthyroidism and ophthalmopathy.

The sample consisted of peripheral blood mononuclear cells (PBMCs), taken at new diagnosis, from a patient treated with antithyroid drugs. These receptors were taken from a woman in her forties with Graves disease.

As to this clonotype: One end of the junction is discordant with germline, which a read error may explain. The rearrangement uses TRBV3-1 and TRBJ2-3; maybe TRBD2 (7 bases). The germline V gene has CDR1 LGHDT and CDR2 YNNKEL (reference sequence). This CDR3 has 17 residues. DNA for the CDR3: TGTGTCAGCAGCGAAGTCCAAAGGGGGGGGGCAGGAGATACGCAGTATTTT. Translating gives CVSSEVQRGGAGDTQYF.

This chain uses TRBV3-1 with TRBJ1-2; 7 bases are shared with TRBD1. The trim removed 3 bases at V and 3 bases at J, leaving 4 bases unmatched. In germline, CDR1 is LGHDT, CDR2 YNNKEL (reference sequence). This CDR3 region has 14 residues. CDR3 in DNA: TGTGCCAGCAGCCAGGACAGGTGGGACTATGGCTACACCTTC. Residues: CASSQDRWDYGYTF.

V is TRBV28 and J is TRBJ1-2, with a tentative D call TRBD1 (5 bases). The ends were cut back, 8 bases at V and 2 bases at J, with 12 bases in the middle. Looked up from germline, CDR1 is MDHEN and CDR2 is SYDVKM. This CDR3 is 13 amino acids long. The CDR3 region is CASGDSANYGYTF. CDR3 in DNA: TGTGCCAGCGGTGACAGCGCAAACTATGGCTACACCTTC.

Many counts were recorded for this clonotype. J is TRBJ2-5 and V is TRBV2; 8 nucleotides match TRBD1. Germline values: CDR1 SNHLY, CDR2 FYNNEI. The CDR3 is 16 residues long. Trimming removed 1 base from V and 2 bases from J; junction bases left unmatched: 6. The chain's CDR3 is CASSEGQGAGQETQYF. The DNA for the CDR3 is TGTGCCAGCAGTGAAGGTCAGGGGGCAGGGCAAGAGACCCAGTACTTC. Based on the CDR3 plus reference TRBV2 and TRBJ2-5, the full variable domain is EPEVTQTPSHQVTQMGQEVILRCVPISNHLYFYWYRQILGQKVEFLVSFYNNEISEKSEIFDDQFSVERPDGSNFTLKIRSTKLEDSAMYFCASSEGQGAGQETQYFGPGTRLLVL.

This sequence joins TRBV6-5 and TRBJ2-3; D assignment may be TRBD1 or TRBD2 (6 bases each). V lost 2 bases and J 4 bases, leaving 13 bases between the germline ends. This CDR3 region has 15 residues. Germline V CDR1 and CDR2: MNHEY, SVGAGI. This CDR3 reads CASSYPGEGADTQYF. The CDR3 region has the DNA TGTGCCAGCAGTTACCCGGGAGAGGGGGCAGATACGCAGTATTTT.

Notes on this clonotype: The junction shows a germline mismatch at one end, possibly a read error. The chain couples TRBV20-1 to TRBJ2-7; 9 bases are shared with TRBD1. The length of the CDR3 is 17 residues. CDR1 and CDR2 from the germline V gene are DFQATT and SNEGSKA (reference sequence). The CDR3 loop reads CRARDLRGQGFYYEQYF. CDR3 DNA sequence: TGCAGAGCTAGAGATCTACGGGGACAGGGTTTTTACTACGAGCAGTACTTC.

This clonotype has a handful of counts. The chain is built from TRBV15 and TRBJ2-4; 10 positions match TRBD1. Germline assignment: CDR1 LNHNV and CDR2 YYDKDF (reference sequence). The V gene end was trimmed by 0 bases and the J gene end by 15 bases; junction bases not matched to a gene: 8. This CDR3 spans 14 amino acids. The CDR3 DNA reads TGTGCCACCAGCAGAGAGAGACAGGGGGCCGAGGTGTACTTC. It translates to CATSRERQGAEVYF.

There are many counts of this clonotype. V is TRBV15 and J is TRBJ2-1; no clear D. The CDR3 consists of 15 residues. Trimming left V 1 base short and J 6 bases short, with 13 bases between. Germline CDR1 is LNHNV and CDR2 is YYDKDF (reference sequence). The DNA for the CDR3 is TGTGCCACCAGCAGAGCCCTCGGGTTGGGCAATGAGCAGTTCTTC. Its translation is CATSRALGLGNEQFF.

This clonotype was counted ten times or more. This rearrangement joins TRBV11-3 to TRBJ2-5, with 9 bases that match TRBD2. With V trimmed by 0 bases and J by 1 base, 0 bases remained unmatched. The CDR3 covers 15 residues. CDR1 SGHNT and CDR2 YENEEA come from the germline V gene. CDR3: CASSLEREGQETQYF. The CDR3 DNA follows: TGTGCCAGCAGCTTAGAGCGGGAGGGCCAAGAGACCCAGTACTTC.

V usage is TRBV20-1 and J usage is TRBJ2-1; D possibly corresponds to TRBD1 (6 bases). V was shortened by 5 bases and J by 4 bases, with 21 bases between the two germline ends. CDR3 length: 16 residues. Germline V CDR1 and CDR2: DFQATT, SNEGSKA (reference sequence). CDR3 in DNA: TGCAGTGCTGGAGCCCCGATGGCAGGGGCATACAATGAGCAGTTCTTC. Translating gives CSAGAPMAGAYNEQFF.

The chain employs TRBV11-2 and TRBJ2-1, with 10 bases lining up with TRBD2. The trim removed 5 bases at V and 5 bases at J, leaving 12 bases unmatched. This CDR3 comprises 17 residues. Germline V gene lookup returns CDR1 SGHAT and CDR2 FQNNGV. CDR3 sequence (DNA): TGTGCCAGCAGCCCATGGAGCAGCGGGAGGGATAACAATGAGCAGTTCTTC. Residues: CASSPWSSGRDNNEQFF. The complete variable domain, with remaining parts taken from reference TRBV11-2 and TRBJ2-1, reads EAGVAQSPRYKIIEKRQSVAFWCNPISGHATLYWYQQILGQGPKLLIQFQNNGVVDDSQLPKDRFSAERLKGVDSTLKIQPAKLEDSAVYLCASSPWSSGRDNNEQFFGPGTRLTVL.

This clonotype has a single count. CDR3 DNA: TGTGCCAGCAGCTCCCCCCGAGCGGGAGGGCCTTCCCCCGCGCAGTATTTT. As protein: CASSSPRAGGPSPAQYF. The chain couples TRBV11-3 to TRBJ2-3, with TRBD2 identical over 10 bases. V was pared by 4 bases and J by 10 bases, with 17 bases of the junction left unmatched. The CDR3 consists of 17 residues. CDR1 is SGHNT, CDR2 YENEEA, per germline. The variable domain in full, with the rest retrieved from reference TRBV11-3 and TRBJ2-3, is EAGVVQSPRYKIIEKKQPVAFWCNPISGHNTLYWYLQNLGQGPELLIRYENEEAVDDSQLPKDRFSAERLKGVDSTLKIQPAELGDSAVYLCASSSPRAGGPSPAQYFGPGTRLTVL.

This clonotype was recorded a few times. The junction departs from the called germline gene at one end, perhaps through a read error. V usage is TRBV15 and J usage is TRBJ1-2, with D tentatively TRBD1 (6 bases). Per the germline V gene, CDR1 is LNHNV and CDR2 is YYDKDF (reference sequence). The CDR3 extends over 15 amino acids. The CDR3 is CATSGDPSGTYGYTF. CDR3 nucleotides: TGTGCCACCAGCGGAGACCCCTCTGGGACATATGGCTACACCTTC.

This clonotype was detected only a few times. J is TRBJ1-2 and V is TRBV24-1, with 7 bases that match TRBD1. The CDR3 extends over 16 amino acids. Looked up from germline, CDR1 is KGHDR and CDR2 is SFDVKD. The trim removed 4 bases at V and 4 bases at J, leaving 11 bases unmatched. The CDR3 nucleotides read TGTGCCACCAGTGAAACGACAGGGAAGTTTTGCTATGGCTACACCTTC. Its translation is CATSETTGKFCYGYTF.